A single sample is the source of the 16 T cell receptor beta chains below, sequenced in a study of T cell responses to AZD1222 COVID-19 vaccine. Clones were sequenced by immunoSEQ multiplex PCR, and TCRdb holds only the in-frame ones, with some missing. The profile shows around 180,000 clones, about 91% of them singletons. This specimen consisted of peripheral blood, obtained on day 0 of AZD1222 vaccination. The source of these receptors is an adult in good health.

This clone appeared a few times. The CDR3 loop reads CASSFQSQVNTEAFF. CDR3 bases: TGTGCCAGCAGCTTTCAGTCTCAGGTGAACACTGAAGCTTTCTTT. The genes are TRBV5-5 and TRBJ1-1; D uncertain. The CDR3 runs to 15 residues. Germline V gives CDR1 SGHKS, CDR2 YYEKEE (reference sequence). Trimming removed 2 bases from V and 0 bases from J, with 11 bases in between.

The CDR3 loop is CASSPRGASKETQYF. CDR3 nucleotides: TGTGCCAGCAGCCCCCGGGGGGCCTCAAAAGAGACCCAGTACTTC. V usage is TRBV7-9 and J usage is TRBJ2-5; weak D call: TRBD2 (7 bases). Germline values: CDR1 SEHNR, CDR2 FQNEAQ (reference sequence). The V end lost 5 bases, the J end lost 3 bases, and 16 bases lay between the germline ends. The CDR3 loop spans 15 amino acids.

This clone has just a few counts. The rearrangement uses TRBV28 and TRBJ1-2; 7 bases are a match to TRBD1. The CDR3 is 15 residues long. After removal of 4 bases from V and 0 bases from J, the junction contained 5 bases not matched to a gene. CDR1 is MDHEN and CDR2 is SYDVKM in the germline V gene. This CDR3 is CASSYPTGANYGYTF. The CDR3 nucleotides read TGTGCCAGCAGTTACCCTACAGGGGCTAACTATGGCTACACCTTC.

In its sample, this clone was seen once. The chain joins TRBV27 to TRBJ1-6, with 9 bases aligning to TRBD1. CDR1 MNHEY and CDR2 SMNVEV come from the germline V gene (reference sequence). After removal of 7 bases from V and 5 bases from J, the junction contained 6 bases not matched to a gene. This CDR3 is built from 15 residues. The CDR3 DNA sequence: TGTGCCAGCACCCATGGGACAGGGAATAATTCACCCCTCCACTTT. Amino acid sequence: CASTHGTGNNSPLHF.

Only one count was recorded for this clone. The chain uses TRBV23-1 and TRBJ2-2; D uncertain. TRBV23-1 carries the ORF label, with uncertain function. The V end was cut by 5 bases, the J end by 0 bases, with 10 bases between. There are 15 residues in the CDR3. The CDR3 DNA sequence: TGCGCCAGCAGTGTTACAGTCCCGAACACCGGGGAGCTGTTTTTT. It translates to CASSVTVPNTGELFF.

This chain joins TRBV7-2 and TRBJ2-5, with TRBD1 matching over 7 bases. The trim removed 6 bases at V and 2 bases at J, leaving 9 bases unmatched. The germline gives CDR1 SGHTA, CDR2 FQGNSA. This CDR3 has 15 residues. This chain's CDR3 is CASSSWGQSQETQYF. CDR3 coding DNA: TGTGCCAGCAGTTCCTGGGGACAGTCTCAAGAGACCCAGTACTTC.

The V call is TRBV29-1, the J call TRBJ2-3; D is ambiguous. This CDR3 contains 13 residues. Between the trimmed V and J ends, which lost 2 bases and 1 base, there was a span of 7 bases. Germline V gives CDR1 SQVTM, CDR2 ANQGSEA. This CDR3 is CSVEKGGTDTQYF. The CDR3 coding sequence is TGCAGCGTTGAAAAGGGCGGCACAGATACGCAGTATTTT.

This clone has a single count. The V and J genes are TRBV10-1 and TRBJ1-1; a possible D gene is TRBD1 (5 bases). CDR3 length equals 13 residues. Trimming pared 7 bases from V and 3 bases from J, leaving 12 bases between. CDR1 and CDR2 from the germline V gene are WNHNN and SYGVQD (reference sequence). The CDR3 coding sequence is TGCGCCAGCACCCGACAGACCCACACTGAAGCTTTCTTT. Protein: CASTRQTHTEAFF.

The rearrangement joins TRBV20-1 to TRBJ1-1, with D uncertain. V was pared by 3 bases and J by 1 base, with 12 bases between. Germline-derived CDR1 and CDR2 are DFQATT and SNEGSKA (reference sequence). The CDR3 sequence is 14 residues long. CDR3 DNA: TGCAGTGCTAGTGCCCACCCGAAGAACACTGAAGCTTTCTTT. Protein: CSASAHPKNTEAFF.

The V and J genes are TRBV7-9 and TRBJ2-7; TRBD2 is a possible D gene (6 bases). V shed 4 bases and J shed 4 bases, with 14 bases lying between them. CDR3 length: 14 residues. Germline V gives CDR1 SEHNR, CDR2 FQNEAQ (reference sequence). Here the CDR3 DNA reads TGTGCCAGCAGCTACGGGACTGGCGATTACGAGCAGTACTTC. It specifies CASSYGTGDYEQYF.

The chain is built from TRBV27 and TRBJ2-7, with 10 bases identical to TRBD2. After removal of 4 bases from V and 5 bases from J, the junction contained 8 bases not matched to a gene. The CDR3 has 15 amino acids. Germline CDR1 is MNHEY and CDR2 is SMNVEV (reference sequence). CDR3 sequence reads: CASSWASGSLNEQYF. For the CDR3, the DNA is TGTGCCAGCAGTTGGGCTAGCGGGAGTTTAAACGAGCAGTACTTC.

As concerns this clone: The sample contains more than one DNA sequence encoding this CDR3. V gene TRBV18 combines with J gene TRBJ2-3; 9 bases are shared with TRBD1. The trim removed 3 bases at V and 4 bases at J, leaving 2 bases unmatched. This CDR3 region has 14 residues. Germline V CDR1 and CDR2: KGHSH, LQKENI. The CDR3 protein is CASSPRQGADTQYF. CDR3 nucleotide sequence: TGTGCCAGCTCACCTAGACAGGGGGCAGATACGCAGTATTTT.

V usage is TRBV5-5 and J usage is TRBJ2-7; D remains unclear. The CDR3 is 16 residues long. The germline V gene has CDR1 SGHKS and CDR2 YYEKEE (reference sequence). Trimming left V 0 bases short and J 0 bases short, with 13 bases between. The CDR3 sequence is CASSLELAASSYEQYF. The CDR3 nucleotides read TGTGCCAGCAGCTTGGAGCTGGCAGCGTCCTCCTACGAGCAGTACTTC.

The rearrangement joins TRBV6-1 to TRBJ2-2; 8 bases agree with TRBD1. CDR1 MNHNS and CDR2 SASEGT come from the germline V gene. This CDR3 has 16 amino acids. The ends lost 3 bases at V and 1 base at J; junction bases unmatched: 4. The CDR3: CASSDPGTGNTGELFF. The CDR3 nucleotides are TGTGCCAGCAGTGATCCCGGGACAGGGAACACCGGGGAGCTGTTTTTT.

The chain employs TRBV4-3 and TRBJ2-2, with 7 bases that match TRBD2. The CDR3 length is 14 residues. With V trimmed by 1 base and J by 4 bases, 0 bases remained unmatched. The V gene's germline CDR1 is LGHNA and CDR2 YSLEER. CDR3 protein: CASSQGTSTGELFF. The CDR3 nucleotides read TGCGCCAGCAGCCAAGGGACTAGCACCGGGGAGCTGTTTTTT.

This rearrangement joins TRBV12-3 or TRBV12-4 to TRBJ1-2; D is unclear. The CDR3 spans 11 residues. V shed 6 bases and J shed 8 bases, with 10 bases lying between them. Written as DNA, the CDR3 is TGTGCCAGCAGCCCACTCCAGGGCTACACCTTC. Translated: CASSPLQGYTF.